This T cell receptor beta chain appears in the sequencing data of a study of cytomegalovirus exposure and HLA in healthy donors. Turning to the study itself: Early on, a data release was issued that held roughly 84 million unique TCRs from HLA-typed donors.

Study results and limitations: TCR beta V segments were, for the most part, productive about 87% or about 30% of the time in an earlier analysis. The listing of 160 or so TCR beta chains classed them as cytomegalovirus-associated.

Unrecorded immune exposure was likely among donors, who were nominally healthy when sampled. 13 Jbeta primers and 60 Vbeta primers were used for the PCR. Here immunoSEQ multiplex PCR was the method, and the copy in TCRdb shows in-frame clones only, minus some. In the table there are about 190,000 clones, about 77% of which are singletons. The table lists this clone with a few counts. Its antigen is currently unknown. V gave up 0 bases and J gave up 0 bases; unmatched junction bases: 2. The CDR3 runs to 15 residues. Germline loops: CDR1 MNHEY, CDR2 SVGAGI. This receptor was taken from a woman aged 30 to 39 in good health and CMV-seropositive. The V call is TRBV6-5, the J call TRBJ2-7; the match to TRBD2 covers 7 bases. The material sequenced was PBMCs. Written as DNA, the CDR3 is TGTGCCAGCAGTTACTCCCTAGCGGACTCCTACGAGCAGTACTTC. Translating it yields CASSYSLADSYEQYF.